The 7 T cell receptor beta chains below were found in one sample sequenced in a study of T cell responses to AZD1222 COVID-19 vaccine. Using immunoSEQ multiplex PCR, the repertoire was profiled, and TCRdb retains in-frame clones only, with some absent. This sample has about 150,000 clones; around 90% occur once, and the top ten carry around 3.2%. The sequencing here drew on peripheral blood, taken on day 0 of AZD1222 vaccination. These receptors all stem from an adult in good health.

The chain's CDR3 is CASSVTGGKGYTF. Written as DNA, the CDR3 is TGCGCCAGCAGCGTTACAGGGGGCAAGGGCTACACCTTC. This chain uses TRBV5-1 with TRBJ1-2; 9 bases line up with TRBD1. Germline assignment: CDR1 SGHRS and CDR2 YFSETQ. CDR3 length: 13 amino acids. J was trimmed by 8 bases and V by 4 bases; bases with no gene match: 6.

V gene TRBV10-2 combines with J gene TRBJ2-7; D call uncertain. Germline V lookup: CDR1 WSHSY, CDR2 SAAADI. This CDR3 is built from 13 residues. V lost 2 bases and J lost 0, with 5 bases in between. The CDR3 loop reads CASSEGHSYEQYF. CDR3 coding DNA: TGCGCCAGCAGTGAGGGGCACTCCTACGAGCAGTACTTC.

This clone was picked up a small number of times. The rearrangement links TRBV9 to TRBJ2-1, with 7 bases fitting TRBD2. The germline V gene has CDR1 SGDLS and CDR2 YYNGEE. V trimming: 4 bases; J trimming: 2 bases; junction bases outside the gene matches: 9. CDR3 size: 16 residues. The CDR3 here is CASSTSPSGTYNEQFF. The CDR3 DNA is TGTGCCAGCAGCACCAGCCCTAGCGGAACCTACAATGAGCAGTTCTTC. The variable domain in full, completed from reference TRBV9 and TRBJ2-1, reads DSGVTQTPKHLITATGQRVTLRCSPRSGDLSVYWYQQSLDQGLQFLIQYYNGEERAKGNILERFSAQQFPDLHSELNLSSLELGDSALYFCASSTSPSGTYNEQFFGPGTRLTVL.

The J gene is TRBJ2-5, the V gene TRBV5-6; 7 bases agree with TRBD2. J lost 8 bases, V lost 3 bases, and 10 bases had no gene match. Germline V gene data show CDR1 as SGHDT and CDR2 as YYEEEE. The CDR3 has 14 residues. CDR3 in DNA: TGTGCCAGCAGCTCCAGCGGGGTCCTAGAAACCCAGTACTTC. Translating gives CASSSSGVLETQYF.

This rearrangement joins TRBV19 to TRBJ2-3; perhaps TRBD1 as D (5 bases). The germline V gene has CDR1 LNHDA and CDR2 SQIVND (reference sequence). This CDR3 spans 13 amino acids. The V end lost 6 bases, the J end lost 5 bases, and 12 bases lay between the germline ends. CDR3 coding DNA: TGTGCCAGTAGGAGACAGTGGGAAGATACGCAGTATTTT. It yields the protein CASRRQWEDTQYF.

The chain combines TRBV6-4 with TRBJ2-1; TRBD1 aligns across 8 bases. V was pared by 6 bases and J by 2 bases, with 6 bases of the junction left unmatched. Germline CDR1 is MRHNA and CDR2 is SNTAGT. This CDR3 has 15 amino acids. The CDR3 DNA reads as TGTGCCAGCAGCCGCGAACAGGGGGCCTACAATGAGCAGTTCTTC. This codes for CASSREQGAYNEQFF.

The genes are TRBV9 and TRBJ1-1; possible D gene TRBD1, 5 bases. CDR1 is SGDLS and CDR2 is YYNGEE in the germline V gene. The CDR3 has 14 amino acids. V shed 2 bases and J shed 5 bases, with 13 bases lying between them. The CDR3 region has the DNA TGTGCCAGCAGCGTCAATCAGGGCGGGACTGAAGCTTTCTTT. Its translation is CASSVNQGGTEAFF.